A selection of T cell receptor beta chains follows, all from one sample in a study of blood T cell repertoires in COVID-19. Repertoires were generated with immunoSEQ multiplex PCR, while TCRdb's copy carries only in-frame clones and drops some. Among some 230,000 clones listed, approximately 80% were seen once. The sequencing input was PBMCs or T cells enriched from blood (not recorded which). These receptors all stem from a man aged 35 to 55 who had recovered from COVID-19. The CDR3 runs from the conserved cysteine through the conserved F or W. The D gene is left open where the match is weak. Expanded clones get a size class; other rows say once, few or many, or leave the size out.

d_call | clone_size | cdr3_length | j_call | v_call | cdr3_nt | cdr3_aa
TRBD1 | NA | 15 | TRBJ2-2 | TRBV28 | TGTGCCAGCAGTTCCCGGACAGGGAACACCGGGGAGCTGTTTTTT | CASSSRTGNTGELFF
NA | NA | 15 | TRBJ2-5 | TRBV28 | TGTGCCAGCAGCTCCGCCGGGGGAGTACAAGAGACCCAGTACTTC | CASSSAGGVQETQYF
TRBD2 | NA | 14 | TRBJ2-1 | TRBV5-1 | TGCGCCAGCAGCTTGGAGTCTAGCGGGAGTATCTCCTTCTTC | CASSLESSGSISFF
TRBD1 | NA | 12 | TRBJ1-3 | TRBV29-1 | TGCAGCTTTCGACAGGGGGGAAACACCATATATTTT | CSFRQGGNTIYF
TRBD1 | NA | 15 | TRBJ1-6 | TRBV5-1 | TGCGCCAGCAGCCAGACAGGGAGTAGTAATTCACCCCTCCACTTT | CASSQTGSSNSPLHF
NA | NA | 15 | TRBJ2-7 | TRBV7-7 | TGTGCCAGCAGCTTAGCCCCGACAGGCTCCTACGAGCAGTACTTC | CASSLAPTGSYEQYF
NA | NA | 14 | TRBJ1-1 | TRBV4-3 | TGCGCCAGCAGCCAAGGACTCATGAACACTGAAGCTTTCTTT | CASSQGLMNTEAFF
TRBD2 | NA | 16 | TRBJ2-7 | TRBV7-2 | TGTGCCAGCAGCTTAGATGGGACTAGCGGCTCCTACGAGCAGTACTTC | CASSLDGTSGSYEQYF
NA | NA | 15 | TRBJ2-7 | TRBV4-1 | TGCGCCAGCAGCCAAGAGTACGGGAGCTCCTACGAGCAGTACTTC | CASSQEYGSSYEQYF
NA | NA | 15 | TRBJ1-4 | TRBV28 | TGTGCCAGCACCATGACAAAGGGGCCCGGGTTAAAACTGTTTTTT | CASTMTKGPGLKLFF
TRBD2 | few | 16 | TRBJ2-5 | TRBV5-1 | TGCGCCAGCAGCTTTACTAGCGGGGGGACCCAAGAGACCCAGTACTTC | CASSFTSGGTQETQYF
NA | NA | 12 | TRBJ2-1 | TRBV28 | TGTGCCAGCAGTTTACCGGGGTATGAGCAGTTCTTC | CASSLPGYEQFF
NA | NA | 14 | TRBJ2-3 | TRBV7-9 | TGTGCCAGCAGCTCCTCGGCGGGCACAGATACGCAGTATTTT | CASSSSAGTDTQYF
NA | NA | 15 | TRBJ1-2 | TRBV5-5 | TGTGCCAGCAGCTTGTACTTGGAGGCGGGATATGGCTACACCTTC | CASSLYLEAGYGYTF
NA | NA | 16 | TRBJ1-2 | TRBV3-1/TRBV3-2 | TGTGCCAGCAGCCAAGATTTTGCAGGGGCGAACTATGGCTACACCTTC | CASSQDFAGANYGYTF
TRBD1 | NA | 15 | TRBJ1-1 | TRBV28 | TGTGCCAGCAGTTTCAGAGACAGGGCCGCCACTGAAGCTTTCTTT | CASSFRDRAATEAFF
NA | few | 16 | TRBJ2-1 | TRBV19 | TGTGCCAGTACCGACCTTAGCGCGAGCTCCTACAATGAGCAGTTCTTC | CASTDLSASSYNEQFF
TRBD1 | NA | 16 | TRBJ2-5 | TRBV3-1/TRBV3-2 | TGTGCCAGCAGCCTCGATCCGGGACAGGGGTCGGAGACCCAGTACTTC | CASSLDPGQGSETQYF
NA | NA | 14 | TRBJ2-7 | TRBV5-1 | TGCGCCAGCAGCTTATCTCGGAGGGATTACGAGCAGTACTTC | CASSLSRRDYEQYF
NA | NA | 16 | TRBJ1-3 | TRBV5-1 | TGCGCCAGCAGCCCGGACAGCGCCTACTCTGGAAACACCATATATTTT | CASSPDSAYSGNTIYF
NA | NA | 16 | TRBJ2-2 | TRBV9 | TGTGCCAGCAGCGTAGGACCCGGGTCAGACACCGGGGAGCTGTTTTTT | CASSVGPGSDTGELFF
TRBD1 | NA | 15 | TRBJ2-6 | TRBV6-5 | TGTGCCAGCAGTTCCCAGGGGGCTGGGGCCAACGTCCTGACTTTC | CASSSQGAGANVLTF
NA | NA | 15 | TRBJ2-2 | TRBV9 | TGTGCCAGCAGCGTATTACAGGGTGGGTCCGGGGAGCTGTTTTTT | CASSVLQGGSGELFF